Listed below are T cell receptor beta chains from one sample, sequenced in a study of cytomegalovirus exposure and HLA in healthy donors. The repertoire was sequenced with immunoSEQ multiplex PCR; TCRdb's copy has only in-frame clones and lacks some. The table has about 190,000 clones, 86% seen once; the top ten hold around 1.6%. Sequenced: PBMCs. The origin of the receptors is a woman aged 18 to 35 in good health and CMV-seronegative. Both conserved end residues are part of each CDR3. A D gene is named only where the DNA matches it firmly. The size entry is marked missing in some rows and otherwise reads once, few, many or a size class.

J gene: TRBJ2-6
clone size: NA
V gene: TRBV29-1
D gene: NA
CDR3 protein: CSVAGSGANVLTF
CDR3 DNA: TGCAGCGTGGCTGGCTCTGGGGCCAACGTCCTGACTTTC

J gene: TRBJ2-1
clone size: NA
V gene: TRBV7-7
D gene: NA
CDR3 protein: CASSLNPGNNEQFF
CDR3 DNA: TGTGCCAGCAGCTTAAATCCGGGAAACAATGAGCAGTTCTTC

J gene: TRBJ2-7
clone size: NA
V gene: TRBV19
D gene: TRBD2
CDR3 protein: CASSIETSGRYEQYF
CDR3 DNA: TGTGCCAGTAGTATAGAGACTAGCGGGAGGTACGAGCAGTACTTC

J gene: TRBJ2-7
clone size: few
V gene: TRBV5-4
D gene: NA
CDR3 protein: CASSLVAHEQYF
CDR3 DNA: TGTGCCAGCAGCTTGGTAGCGCACGAGCAGTACTTC

J gene: TRBJ2-1
clone size: NA
V gene: TRBV4-2
D gene: TRBD2
CDR3 protein: CASSPEVAGVGLAQFF
CDR3 DNA: TGTGCCAGCAGCCCTGAGGTAGCGGGAGTGGGGTTGGCGCAGTTCTTC

J gene: TRBJ1-2
clone size: NA
V gene: TRBV7-6
D gene: TRBD1
CDR3 protein: CASSLAKGARGYGYTF
CDR3 DNA: TGTGCCAGCAGCTTAGCAAAGGGGGCGCGTGGCTATGGCTACACCTTC

J gene: TRBJ2-1
clone size: NA
V gene: TRBV27
D gene: TRBD2
CDR3 protein: CASSPTSGGNNEQFF
CDR3 DNA: TGTGCCAGCAGCCCGACTAGCGGGGGTAACAATGAGCAGTTCTTC

J gene: TRBJ1-2
clone size: NA
V gene: TRBV13
D gene: NA
CDR3 protein: CASSSKETDRNYGYTF
CDR3 DNA: TGTGCCAGCAGCTCAAAGGAGACAGACCGAAACTATGGCTACACCTTC

J gene: TRBJ2-7
clone size: NA
V gene: TRBV7-9
D gene: TRBD2
CDR3 protein: CASSQAGAAYEQYF
CDR3 DNA: TGTGCCAGCAGCCAAGCGGGAGCGGCCTACGAGCAGTACTTC

J gene: TRBJ1-1
clone size: NA
V gene: TRBV14
D gene: NA
CDR3 protein: CASSMQSYSNTEAFF
CDR3 DNA: TGTGCCAGCAGCATGCAGTCTTATTCGAACACTGAAGCTTTCTTT

J gene: TRBJ2-3
clone size: NA
V gene: TRBV9
D gene: NA
CDR3 protein: CASSVVGDLTDTQYF
CDR3 DNA: TGTGCCAGCAGCGTAGTAGGAGACCTCACAGATACGCAGTATTTT

J gene: TRBJ2-5
clone size: NA
V gene: TRBV28
D gene: TRBD2
CDR3 protein: CASSLGGSKQETQYF
CDR3 DNA: TGTGCCAGCAGTTTGGGCGGGAGTAAGCAAGAGACCCAGTACTTC

J gene: TRBJ2-5
clone size: NA
V gene: TRBV4-1
D gene: NA
CDR3 protein: CARTGLPQETQYF
CDR3 DNA: TGCGCCCGTACAGGGCTACCCCAAGAGACCCAGTACTTC

J gene: TRBJ1-4
clone size: NA
V gene: TRBV5-1
D gene: TRBD1
CDR3 protein: CASSLAGQGAEKLFF
CDR3 DNA: TGCGCCAGCAGCTTGGCCGGACAGGGGGCTGAAAAACTGTTTTTT

J gene: TRBJ1-1
clone size: NA
V gene: TRBV30
D gene: NA
CDR3 protein: CARTRGNDGNTEAFF
CDR3 DNA: TGTGCCCGCACCCGCGGCAATGACGGGAACACTGAAGCTTTCTTT

J gene: TRBJ1-2
clone size: NA
V gene: TRBV4-1
D gene: TRBD1
CDR3 protein: CASSPIGQGANYGYTF
CDR3 DNA: TGCGCCAGCAGCCCCATCGGACAGGGAGCTAACTATGGCTACACCTTC

J gene: TRBJ2-3
clone size: NA
V gene: TRBV7-9
D gene: TRBD2
CDR3 protein: CASSPRWTSGRGTDTQYF
CDR3 DNA: TGTGCCAGCAGCCCTAGGTGGACTAGCGGGAGAGGAACAGATACGCAGTATTTT

J gene: TRBJ2-2
clone size: NA
V gene: TRBV7-9
D gene: NA
CDR3 protein: CASSPADRGNTGELFF
CDR3 DNA: TGTGCCAGCAGCCCGGCGGATAGGGGGAACACCGGGGAGCTGTTTTTT

J gene: TRBJ2-7
clone size: NA
V gene: TRBV15
D gene: NA
CDR3 protein: CATSRDRGGASYEQYF
CDR3 DNA: TGTGCCACCAGCAGAGATCGTGGAGGGGCCTCCTACGAGCAGTACTTC

J gene: TRBJ2-1
clone size: NA
V gene: TRBV28
D gene: TRBD1
CDR3 protein: CASSFQGAEQFF
CDR3 DNA: TGTGCCAGCAGTTTTCAGGGGGCAGAGCAGTTCTTC

J gene: TRBJ1-5
clone size: NA
V gene: TRBV6-1
D gene: NA
CDR3 protein: CASSVYRDQPQHF
CDR3 DNA: TGTGCCAGCAGTGTTTACAGGGATCAGCCCCAGCATTTT

J gene: TRBJ2-7
clone size: once
V gene: TRBV10-2
D gene: NA
CDR3 protein: CASSESGYGQIRYEQYF
CDR3 DNA: TGCGCCAGCAGTGAGTCAGGATATGGGCAGATCCGCTACGAGCAGTACTTC

J gene: TRBJ1-1
clone size: NA
V gene: TRBV15
D gene: TRBD1
CDR3 protein: CATSRDSRGLMNTEAFF
CDR3 DNA: TGTGCCACCAGCAGAGATTCCAGGGGGTTAATGAACACTGAAGCTTTCTTT

J gene: TRBJ2-7
clone size: NA
V gene: TRBV6-5
D gene: NA
CDR3 protein: CASSWSQGGYEQYF
CDR3 DNA: TGTGCCAGCAGTTGGAGTCAGGGAGGCTACGAGCAGTACTTC

J gene: TRBJ2-1
clone size: NA
V gene: TRBV27
D gene: TRBD1
CDR3 protein: CASSSPAQGIYVNEQFF
CDR3 DNA: TGTGCCAGCAGTAGCCCAGCACAGGGGATATATGTCAATGAGCAGTTCTTC

J gene: TRBJ1-5
clone size: few
V gene: TRBV5-1
D gene: TRBD1
CDR3 protein: CASSLTGDWNQPQHF
CDR3 DNA: TGCGCCAGCAGCTTGACAGGGGATTGGAATCAGCCCCAGCATTTT

J gene: TRBJ2-3
clone size: NA
V gene: TRBV10-3
D gene: NA
CDR3 protein: CAIRGQGADTQYF
CDR3 DNA: TGTGCAATCAGGGGTCAGGGCGCAGATACGCAGTATTTT

J gene: TRBJ1-2
clone size: NA
V gene: TRBV2
D gene: NA
CDR3 protein: CASSATRTGRGYYGYTF
CDR3 DNA: TGTGCCAGCAGTGCGACTCGGACGGGACGGGGGTACTATGGCTACACCTTC